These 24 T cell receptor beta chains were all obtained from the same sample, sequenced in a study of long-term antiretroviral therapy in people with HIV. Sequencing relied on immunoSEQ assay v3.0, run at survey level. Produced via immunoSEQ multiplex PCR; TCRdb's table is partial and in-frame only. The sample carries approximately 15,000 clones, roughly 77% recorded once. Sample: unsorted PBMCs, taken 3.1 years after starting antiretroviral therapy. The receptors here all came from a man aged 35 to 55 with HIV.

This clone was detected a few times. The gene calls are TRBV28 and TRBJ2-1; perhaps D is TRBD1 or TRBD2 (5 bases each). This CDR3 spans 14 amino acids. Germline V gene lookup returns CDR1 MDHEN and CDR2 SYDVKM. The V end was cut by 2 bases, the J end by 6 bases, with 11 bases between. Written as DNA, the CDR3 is TGTGCCAGCAGTTTAGGGACCACAATCAATGAGCAGTTCTTC. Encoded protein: CASSLGTTINEQFF.

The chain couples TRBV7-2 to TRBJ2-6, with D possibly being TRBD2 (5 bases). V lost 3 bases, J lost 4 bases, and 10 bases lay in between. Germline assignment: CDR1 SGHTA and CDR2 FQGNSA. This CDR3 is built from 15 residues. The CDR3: CASSLRARGANVLTF. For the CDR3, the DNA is TGTGCCAGCAGCTTGAGGGCGAGAGGGGCCAACGTCCTGACTTTC.

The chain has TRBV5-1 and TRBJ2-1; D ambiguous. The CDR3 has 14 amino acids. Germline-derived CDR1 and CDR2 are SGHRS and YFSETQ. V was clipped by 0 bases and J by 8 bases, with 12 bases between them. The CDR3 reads CASSLAWKGDEQFF. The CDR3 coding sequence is TGCGCCAGCAGCTTGGCCTGGAAGGGTGATGAGCAGTTCTTC.

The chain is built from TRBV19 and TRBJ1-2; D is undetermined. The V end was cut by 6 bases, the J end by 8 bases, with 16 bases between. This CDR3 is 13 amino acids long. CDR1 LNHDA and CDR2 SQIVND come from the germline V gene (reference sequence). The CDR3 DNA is TGTGCCAGTAGATTCCCGAGACCTGGAGGCTACACCTTC. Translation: CASRFPRPGGYTF.

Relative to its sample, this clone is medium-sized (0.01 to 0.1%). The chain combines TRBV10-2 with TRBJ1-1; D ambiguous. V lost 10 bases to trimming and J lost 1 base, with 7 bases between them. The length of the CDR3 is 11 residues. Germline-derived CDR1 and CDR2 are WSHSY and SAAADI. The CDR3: CATRQNTEAFF. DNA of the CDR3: TGCGCCACCCGCCAGAACACTGAAGCTTTCTTT.

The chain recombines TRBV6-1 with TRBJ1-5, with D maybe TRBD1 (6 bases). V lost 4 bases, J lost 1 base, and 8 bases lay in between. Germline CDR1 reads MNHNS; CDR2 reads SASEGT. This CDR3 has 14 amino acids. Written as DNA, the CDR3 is TGTGCCAGCAGTGGACAGGTGAGCAATCAGCCCCAGCATTTT. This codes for CASSGQVSNQPQHF.

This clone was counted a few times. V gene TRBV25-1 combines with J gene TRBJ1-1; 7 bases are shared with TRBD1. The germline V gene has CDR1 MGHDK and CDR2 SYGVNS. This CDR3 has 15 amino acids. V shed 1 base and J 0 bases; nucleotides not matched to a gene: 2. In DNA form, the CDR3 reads TGTGCCAGCAGTGAATTCAGGGGGGTGAACACTGAAGCTTTCTTT. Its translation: CASSEFRGVNTEAFF.

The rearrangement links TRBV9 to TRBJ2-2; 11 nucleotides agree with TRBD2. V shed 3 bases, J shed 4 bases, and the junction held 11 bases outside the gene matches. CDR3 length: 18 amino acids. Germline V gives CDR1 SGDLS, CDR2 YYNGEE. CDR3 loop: CASSDPIAGGPSTGELFF. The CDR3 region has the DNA TGTGCCAGCAGCGATCCAATAGCGGGGGGGCCGAGCACCGGGGAGCTGTTTTTT.

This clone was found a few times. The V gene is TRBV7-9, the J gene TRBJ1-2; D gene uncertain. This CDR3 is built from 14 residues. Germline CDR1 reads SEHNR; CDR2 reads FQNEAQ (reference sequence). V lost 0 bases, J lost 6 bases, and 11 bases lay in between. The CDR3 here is CASSLARAQDGYTF. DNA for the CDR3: TGTGCCAGCAGCTTAGCACGGGCCCAGGATGGCTACACCTTC.

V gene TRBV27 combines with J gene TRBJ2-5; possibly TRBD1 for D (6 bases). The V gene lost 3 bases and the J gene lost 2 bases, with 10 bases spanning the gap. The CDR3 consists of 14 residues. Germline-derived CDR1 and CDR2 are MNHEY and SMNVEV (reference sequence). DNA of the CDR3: TGTGCCAGCAGTTTCGACAGGTCTCAAGAGACCCAGTACTTC. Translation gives CASSFDRSQETQYF.

In DNA form, the CDR3 reads TGTGCCAGCACCTACCGGACAGGGAGGGGTGAAAAACTGTTTTTT. Amino acid sequence: CASTYRTGRGEKLFF. The V call is TRBV5-6, the J call TRBJ1-4; TRBD1 agrees at 8 bases. Germline CDR1 is SGHDT and CDR2 is YYEEEE. J lost 7 bases, V lost 6 bases, and 11 bases had no gene match. This CDR3 has 15 residues. Full variable domain (missing parts from reference TRBV5-6 and TRBJ1-4): DAGVTQSPTHLIKTRGQQVTLRCSPKSGHDTVSWYQQALGQGPQFIFQYYEEEERQRGNFPDRFSGHQFPNYSSELNVNALLLGDSALYLCASTYRTGRGEKLFFGSGTQLSVL.

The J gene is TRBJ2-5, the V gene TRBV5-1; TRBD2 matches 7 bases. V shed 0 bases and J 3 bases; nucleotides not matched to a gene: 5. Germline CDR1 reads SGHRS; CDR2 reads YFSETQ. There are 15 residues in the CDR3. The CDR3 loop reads CASSLVPGREETQYF. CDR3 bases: TGCGCCAGCAGCTTGGTGCCAGGGAGGGAAGAGACCCAGTACTTC.

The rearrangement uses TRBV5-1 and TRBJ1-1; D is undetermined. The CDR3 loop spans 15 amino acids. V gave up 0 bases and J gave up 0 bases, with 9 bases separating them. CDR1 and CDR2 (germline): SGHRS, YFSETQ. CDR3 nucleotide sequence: TGCGCCAGCAGCTTGGGGGCGGGGATGAACACTGAAGCTTTCTTT. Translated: CASSLGAGMNTEAFF.

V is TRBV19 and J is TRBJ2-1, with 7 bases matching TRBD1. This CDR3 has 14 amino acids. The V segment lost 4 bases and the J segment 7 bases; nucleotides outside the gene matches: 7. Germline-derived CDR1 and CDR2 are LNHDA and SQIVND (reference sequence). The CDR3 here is CASSKGGANNEQFF. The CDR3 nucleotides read TGTGCCAGTAGTAAAGGGGGCGCAAATAATGAGCAGTTCTTC.

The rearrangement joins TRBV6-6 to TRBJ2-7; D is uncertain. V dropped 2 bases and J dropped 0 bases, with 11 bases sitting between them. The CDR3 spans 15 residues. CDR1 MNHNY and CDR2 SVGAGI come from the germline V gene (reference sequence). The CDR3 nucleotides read TGTGCCAGCAGTTACCCGCCTGGGATCTCCTACGAGCAGTACTTC. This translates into CASSYPPGISYEQYF.

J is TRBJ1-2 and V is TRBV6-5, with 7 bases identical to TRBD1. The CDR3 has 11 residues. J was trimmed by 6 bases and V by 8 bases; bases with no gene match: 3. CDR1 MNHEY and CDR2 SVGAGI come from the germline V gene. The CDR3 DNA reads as TGTGCCAGCGGGACAGAGGATGGCTACACCTTC. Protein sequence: CASGTEDGYTF.

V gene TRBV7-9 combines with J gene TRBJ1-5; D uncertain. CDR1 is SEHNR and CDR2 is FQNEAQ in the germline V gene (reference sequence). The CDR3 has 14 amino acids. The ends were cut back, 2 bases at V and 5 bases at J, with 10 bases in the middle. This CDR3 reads CASSLLPGDQPQHF. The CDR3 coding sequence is TGTGCCAGCAGCTTATTACCCGGGGATCAGCCCCAGCATTTT.

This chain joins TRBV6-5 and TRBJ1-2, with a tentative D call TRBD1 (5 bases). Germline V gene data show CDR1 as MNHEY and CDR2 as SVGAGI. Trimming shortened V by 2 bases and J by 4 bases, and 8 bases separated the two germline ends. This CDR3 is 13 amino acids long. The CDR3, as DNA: TGTGCCAGCAGTTACGGTGGGGGCTATGGCTACACCTTC. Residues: CASSYGGGYGYTF.

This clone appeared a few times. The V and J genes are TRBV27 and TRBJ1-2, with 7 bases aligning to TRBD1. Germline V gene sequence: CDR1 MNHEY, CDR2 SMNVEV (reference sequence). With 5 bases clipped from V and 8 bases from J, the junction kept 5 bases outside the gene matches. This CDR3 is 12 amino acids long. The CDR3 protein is CASSPTGEGYTF. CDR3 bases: TGTGCCAGCAGTCCCACAGGGGAAGGCTACACCTTC.

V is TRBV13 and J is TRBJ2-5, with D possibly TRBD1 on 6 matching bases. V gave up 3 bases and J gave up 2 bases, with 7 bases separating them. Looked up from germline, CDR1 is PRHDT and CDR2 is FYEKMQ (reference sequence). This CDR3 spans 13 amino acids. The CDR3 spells CASSFGQQETQYF. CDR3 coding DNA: TGTGCCAGCAGCTTCGGACAGCAAGAGACCCAGTACTTC. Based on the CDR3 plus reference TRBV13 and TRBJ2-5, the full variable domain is AAGVIQSPRHLIKEKRETATLKCYPIPRHDTVYWYQQGPGQDPQFLISFYEKMQSDKGSIPDRFSAQQFSDYHSELNMSSLELGDSALYFCASSFGQQETQYFGPGTRLLVL.

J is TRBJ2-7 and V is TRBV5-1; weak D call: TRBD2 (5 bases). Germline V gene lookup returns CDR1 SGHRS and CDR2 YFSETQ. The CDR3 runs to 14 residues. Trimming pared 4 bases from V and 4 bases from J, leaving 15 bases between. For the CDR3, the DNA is TGCGCCAGCAGCCCCGAGGGTGAGGGATACGAGCAGTACTTC. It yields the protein CASSPEGEGYEQYF.

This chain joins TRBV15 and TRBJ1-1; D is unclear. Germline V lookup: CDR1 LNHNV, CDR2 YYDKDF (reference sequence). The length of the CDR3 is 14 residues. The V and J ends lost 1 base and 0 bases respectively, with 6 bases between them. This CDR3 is CATSRGSMNTEAFF. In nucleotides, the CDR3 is TGTGCCACCAGCAGAGGCAGTATGAACACTGAAGCTTTCTTT. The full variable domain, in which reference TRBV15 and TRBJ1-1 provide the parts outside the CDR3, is DAMVIQNPRYQVTQFGKPVTLSCSQTLNHNVMYWYQQKSSQAPKLLFHYYDKDFNNEADTPDNFQSRRPNTSFCFLDIRSPGLGDTAMYLCATSRGSMNTEAFFGQGTRLTVV.

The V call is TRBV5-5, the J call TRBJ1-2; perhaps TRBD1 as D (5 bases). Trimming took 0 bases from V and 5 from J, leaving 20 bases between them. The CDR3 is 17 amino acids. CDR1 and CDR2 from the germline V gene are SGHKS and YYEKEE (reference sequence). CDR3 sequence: CASSLALAPGRYYGYTF. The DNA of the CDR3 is TGTGCCAGCAGCTTGGCGCTAGCACCGGGACGGTATTATGGCTACACCTTC.

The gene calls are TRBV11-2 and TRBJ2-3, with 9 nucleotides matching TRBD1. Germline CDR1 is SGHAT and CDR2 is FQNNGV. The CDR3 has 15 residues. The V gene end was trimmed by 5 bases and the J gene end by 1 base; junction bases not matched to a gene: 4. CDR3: CASSGRTGGTDTQYF. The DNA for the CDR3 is TGTGCCAGCAGCGGACGGACAGGGGGCACAGATACGCAGTATTTT.